This T cell receptor beta chain derives from a study of T cell repertoires in cytomegalovirus infection. TCRdb fed the reads into MiXCR, producing one record per CDR3 protein. In the table there are approximately 170,000 distinct CDR3 sequences, approximately 15% of which are singletons. As concerns this clonotype: No antigen is known for it. This may come from a read error, since a much larger clone is one base off.

Findings and caveats of the study: Identification of carriers of CMV plus the relevant HLA was achieved through cumulative public TCR beta family frequency.

Germline V gene lookup returns CDR1 SGHVS and CDR2 FNYEAQ. The CDR3 runs to 12 residues. The chain is built from TRBV7-6 and TRBJ2-1; D is uncertain. The sequenced sample consisted of PBMCs. This sequence was found in a human donor in good health (CMV status not recorded). Some clones in this sample may be carry-over from other donors' samples. CDR3 region: CASSLYDNVQFF. The CDR3 DNA follows: TGTGCCAGCAGCTTATACGACAATGTGCAGTTCTTC.